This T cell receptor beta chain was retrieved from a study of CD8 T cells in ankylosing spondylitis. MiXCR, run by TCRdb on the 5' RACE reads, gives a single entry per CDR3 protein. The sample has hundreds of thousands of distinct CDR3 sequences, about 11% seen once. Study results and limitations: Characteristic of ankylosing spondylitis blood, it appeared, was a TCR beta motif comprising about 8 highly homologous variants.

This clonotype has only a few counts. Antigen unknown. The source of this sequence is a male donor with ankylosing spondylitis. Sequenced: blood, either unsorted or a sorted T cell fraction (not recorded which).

CDR3 DNA: TGCGCCAGCAGCATTGGGACAGCTAATCAGCCCCAGCATTTT. The encoded protein is CASSIGTANQPQHF. The genes are TRBV5-1 and TRBJ1-5; 7 bases line up with TRBD1. V shed 4 bases, J shed 4 bases, and the junction held 5 bases outside the gene matches. From germline, CDR1 is SGHRS and CDR2 YFSETQ. CDR3 size: 14 residues.